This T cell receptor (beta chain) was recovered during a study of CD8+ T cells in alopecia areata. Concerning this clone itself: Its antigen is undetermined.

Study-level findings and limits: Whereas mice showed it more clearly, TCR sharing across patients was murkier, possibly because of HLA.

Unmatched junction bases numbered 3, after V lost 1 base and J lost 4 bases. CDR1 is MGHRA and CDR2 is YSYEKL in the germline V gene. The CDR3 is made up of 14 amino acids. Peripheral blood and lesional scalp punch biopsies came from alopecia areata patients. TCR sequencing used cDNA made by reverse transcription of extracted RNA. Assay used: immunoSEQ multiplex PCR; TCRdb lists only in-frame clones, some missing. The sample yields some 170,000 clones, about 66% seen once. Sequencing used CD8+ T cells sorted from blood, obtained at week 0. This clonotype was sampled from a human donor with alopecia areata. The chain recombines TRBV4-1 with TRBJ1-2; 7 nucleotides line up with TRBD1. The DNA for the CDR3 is TGCGCCAGCAGCCAAGGCACAGGGGTCTATGGCTACACCTTC. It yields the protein CASSQGTGVYGYTF.